Below, 26 T cell receptor beta chains from the same sample are listed, as sequenced in a study of blood T cells in healthy people across ages. Using a J-beta primer mix together with a sample-barcoded 5' primer, a second PCR was run for roughly 7 to 12 cycles. MiXCR, run by TCRdb on the 5' RACE reads, gives a single entry per CDR3 protein. The sample lists almost 1 million distinct CDR3 sequences; roughly 50% were seen once. Sequenced: blood. These receptors were collected from an older woman in good health.

The V and J genes are TRBV4-1 and TRBJ2-1, with D maybe TRBD2 (6 bases). Looked up from germline, CDR1 is MGHRA and CDR2 is YSYEKL. This CDR3 contains 17 residues. Trimming stripped 3 bases from V and 0 bases from J, with 15 bases between. In DNA, the CDR3 is TGCGCCAGCAGCCAGAATCAAGCTAGCGTCTCCTACAATGAGCAGTTCTTC. Protein: CASSQNQASVSYNEQFF.

As DNA, the CDR3 is TGTGCCAGCAGCTTACTGAGGACGGGGATGACCCAGTACTTC. This gives the protein CASSLLRTGMTQYF. The chain employs TRBV11-2 and TRBJ2-5; maybe TRBD2 (5 bases). Between the trimmed V and J ends, which lost 2 bases and 7 bases, there was a span of 14 bases. Germline assignment: CDR1 SGHAT and CDR2 FQNNGV. CDR3 length equals 14 residues.

This chain joins TRBV24-1 and TRBJ2-1, with D possibly being TRBD2 (6 bases). Trimming pared 5 bases from V and 13 bases from J, leaving 20 bases between. The CDR3 has 14 amino acids. From germline, CDR1 is KGHDR and CDR2 SFDVKD. The CDR3 DNA sequence: TGTGCCACCAGTGCCGTCGGGAGCCAAGAGACCCAGTTCTTC. Residues: CATSAVGSQETQFF.

This chain joins TRBV7-2 and TRBJ1-2; TRBD1 is a possible D gene (5 bases). The CDR3 has 16 residues. Germline V CDR1 and CDR2: SGHTA, FQGNSA. V lost 1 base to trimming and J lost 1 base, with 13 bases between them. The chain's CDR3 is CASSLERDGLNYGYTF. CDR3 nucleotides: TGTGCCAGCAGCTTAGAACGGGACGGCCTTAACTATGGCTACACCTTC.

V gene TRBV24-1 combines with J gene TRBJ1-5, with 7 bases matching TRBD1. Trimming cost V 9 bases and J 6 bases; bases outside gene matches: 7. Germline values: CDR1 KGHDR, CDR2 SFDVKD. This CDR3 is built from 13 residues. Here the CDR3 DNA reads TGTGCCACCCAGGGGGTCGGCAGTCAGCCCCAGCATTTT. Encoded protein: CATQGVGSQPQHF.

The CDR3 sequence is CASSQGSGSFDEQFF. As DNA, the CDR3 is TGCGCCAGCAGCCAAGGTAGCGGGAGTTTCGATGAGCAGTTCTTC. The chain employs TRBV4-3 and TRBJ2-1; 9 bases are shared with TRBD2. The length of the CDR3 is 15 residues. Germline V gives CDR1 LGHNA, CDR2 YSLEER. J gave up 8 bases and V 1 base, and 6 bases lay outside the gene matches.

V and J are TRBV7-2 and TRBJ1-1, with D maybe TRBD1 (5 bases). The length of the CDR3 is 13 residues. Germline CDR1 SGHTA, CDR2 FQGNSA. The V gene lost 5 bases and the J gene lost 4 bases, with 11 bases spanning the gap. The CDR3 nucleotides are TGTGCCAGCAGCCGCAGGGTGGTCACTGAAGCTTTCTTT. Its translation is CASSRRVVTEAFF.

The chain has TRBV6-6 and TRBJ1-1; D may be TRBD1 (5 bases). CDR3 length: 15 amino acids. Deletions cut 6 bases from V and 2 bases from J, with 16 bases between. In germline, CDR1 is MNHNY, CDR2 SVGAGI (reference sequence). DNA of the CDR3: TGTGCCAGCAGATCAGGGTATGAGGGAAACACTGAAGCTTTCTTT. Residues: CASRSGYEGNTEAFF.

The chain has TRBV20-1 and TRBJ2-7; 8 bases line up with TRBD2. Germline CDR1 DFQATT, CDR2 SNEGSKA (reference sequence). The CDR3 extends over 14 amino acids. The V segment lost 5 bases and the J segment 2 bases; nucleotides outside the gene matches: 8. Here the CDR3 reads CSAGPSGLTYEQYF. The CDR3 DNA follows: TGCAGTGCTGGGCCTAGCGGGTTAACCTACGAGCAGTACTTC.

Here the CDR3 reads CSAGRQGRTEAFF. Written as DNA, the CDR3 is TGCAGTGCTGGCAGACAGGGTCGCACTGAAGCTTTCTTT. The chain recombines TRBV20-1 with TRBJ1-1, with TRBD1 matching 7 bases. This CDR3 region has 13 residues. Trimming removed 5 bases from V and 4 bases from J; junction bases left unmatched: 7. In germline, CDR1 is DFQATT, CDR2 SNEGSKA (reference sequence).

This clonotype was recorded many times. V is TRBV5-1 and J is TRBJ2-5; D ambiguous. Germline lookup yields CDR1 SGHRS and CDR2 YFSETQ. Trimming stripped 4 bases from V and 5 bases from J, with 6 bases between. The CDR3 is 11 amino acids. This CDR3 reads CASSREETQYF. CDR3 sequence (DNA): TGCGCCAGCAGCCGAGAGGAGACCCAGTACTTC. Based on the CDR3 plus reference TRBV5-1 and TRBJ2-5, the full variable domain is KAGVTQTPRYLIKTRGQQVTLSCSPISGHRSVSWYQQTPGQGLQFLFEYFSETQRNKGNFPGRFSGRQFSNSRSEMNVSTLELGDSALYLCASSREETQYFGPGTRLLVL.

This chain connects TRBV19 to TRBJ2-3; a possible D gene is TRBD2 (6 bases). There are 15 residues in the CDR3. V gave up 3 bases and J gave up 0 bases, with 10 bases separating them. In germline, CDR1 is LNHDA, CDR2 SQIVND (reference sequence). The CDR3 DNA reads as TGTGCCAGTAGTATTGGAGGGACTAGCACAGATACGCAGTATTTT. It translates to CASSIGGTSTDTQYF.

The chain joins TRBV20-1 to TRBJ1-2, with D possibly matching TRBD1 (6 bases). Germline V lookup: CDR1 DFQATT, CDR2 SNEGSKA (reference sequence). Trimming pared 0 bases from V and 6 bases from J, leaving 14 bases between. This CDR3 is 14 amino acids long. CDR3 region: CSARDEQGLNGYTF. For the CDR3, the DNA is TGCAGTGCTAGAGATGAGCAGGGGTTAAATGGCTACACCTTC.

The CDR3, as DNA: TGTGCCAGCAGGGAGGTAGCAGGATGGGAGCAGTACTTC. Its translation is CASREVAGWEQYF. J is TRBJ2-7 and V is TRBV6-2 or TRBV6-3; the D gene is possibly TRBD2 (5 bases). The CDR3 spans 13 residues. Trimming stripped 6 bases from V and 7 bases from J, with 16 bases between. The germline V gene has CDR1 MNHEY and CDR2 SVGEGT.

The genes are TRBV3-1 and TRBJ1-4; TRBD1 is a possible D gene (5 bases). V shed 4 bases and J shed 9 bases, with 18 bases lying between them. This CDR3 spans 15 amino acids. Germline V gene sequence: CDR1 LGHDT, CDR2 YNNKEL (reference sequence). CDR3 region: CASSPLDSGKKKLFF. The CDR3 region has the DNA TGTGCCAGCAGCCCACTCGACAGCGGGAAAAAAAAACTGTTTTTT.

The rearrangement links TRBV4-3 to TRBJ2-1, with no clear D. CDR1 is LGHNA, CDR2 YSLEER, per germline. The CDR3 sequence is 13 residues long. Trimming pared 0 bases from V and 8 bases from J, leaving 8 bases between. The CDR3 nucleotides read TGCGCCAGCAGCCAAGAGAGGCGAGATGAGCAGTTCTTC. It specifies CASSQERRDEQFF.

The gene calls are TRBV20-1 and TRBJ2-7, with 9 bases aligning to TRBD1. The germline V gene has CDR1 DFQATT and CDR2 SNEGSKA (reference sequence). Germline trimming cut 0 bases from V and 7 bases from J; bases unmatched to any gene: 10. The CDR3 is 15 residues long. CDR3 nucleotide sequence: TGCAGTGCTAGAGACCACAGGGGGCAAAGGGAAGAGCAGTACTTC. The encoded protein is CSARDHRGQREEQYF.

This clonotype was detected only a few times. The genes are TRBV12-3 or TRBV12-4 and TRBJ2-3; 9 bases are shared with TRBD1. The CDR3 totals 16 residues. The trim removed 10 bases at V and 2 bases at J, leaving 13 bases unmatched. CDR3 region: CANLTDRGLNTDTQYF. The CDR3 DNA sequence: TGTGCCAACTTAACCGACAGGGGGTTAAACACAGATACGCAGTATTTT.

This clonotype was seen a handful of times. This chain joins TRBV10-2 and TRBJ2-5; weak D call: TRBD2 (6 bases). V was clipped by 6 bases and J by 2 bases, with 10 bases between them. Germline CDR1 is WSHSY and CDR2 is SAAADI. CDR3 size: 13 residues. CDR3 region: CASRVAAQETQYF. CDR3 bases: TGCGCCAGCAGGGTAGCGGCGCAAGAGACCCAGTACTTC.

As DNA, the CDR3 is TGTGCCAGCAGTTACCTAGGACTAGCGGGAGGAGAGACCCAGTACTTC. This gives the protein CASSYLGLAGGETQYF. This chain connects TRBV6-5 to TRBJ2-7; 14 nucleotides agree with TRBD2. The J call may not be correct, given that the DNA end is closer to TRBJ2-5. Germline CDR1 and CDR2: MNHEY and SVGAGI. The CDR3 length is 16 residues.

This clonotype occurred once. The J gene is TRBJ1-2, the V gene TRBV3-1; 12 bases map to TRBD1. The CDR3 length is 17 residues. Trimming cost V 4 bases and J 4 bases; bases outside gene matches: 10. In germline, CDR1 is LGHDT, CDR2 YNNKEL (reference sequence). The CDR3 here is CASSRGQGANVLYGYTF. The CDR3 DNA reads TGTGCCAGCAGCCGGGGACAGGGGGCTAATGTCCTCTATGGCTACACCTTC. Complete variable domain (other parts from reference TRBV3-1 and TRBJ1-2): DTAVSQTPKYLVTQMGNDKSIKCEQNLGHDTMYWYKQDSKKFLKIMFSYNNKELIINETVPNRFSPKSPDKAHLNLHINSLELGDSAVYFCASSRGQGANVLYGYTFGSGTRLTVV.

This clonotype was found a few times. The V and J genes are TRBV29-1 and TRBJ2-5; 11 nucleotides agree with TRBD1. The CDR3 totals 14 residues. V gave up 6 bases and J gave up 5 bases; unmatched junction bases: 8. Per the germline V gene, CDR1 is SQVTM and CDR2 is ANQGSEA. The CDR3 DNA is TGCAGCGTCGCCTCCGGACAGGGGGCTGAGACCCAGTACTTC. Translation gives CSVASGQGAETQYF.

CDR3 in amino acids: CASSQDVAATDTQYF. The CDR3 bases are TGCGCCAGCAGCCAAGATGTCGCTGCTACAGATACGCAGTATTTT. The chain links TRBV4-1 to TRBJ2-3, with D uncertain. Germline V CDR1 and CDR2: MGHRA, YSYEKL. V lost 0 bases, J lost 3 bases, and 10 bases lay in between. The CDR3 has 15 amino acids.

The chain carries TRBV11-1 and TRBJ2-6; D gene uncertain. CDR3 length: 15 residues. The germline V gene encodes CDR1 SGHAT and CDR2 FQDESV (reference sequence). Trimming took 8 bases from V and 2 from J, leaving 13 bases between them. Here the CDR3 DNA reads TGTGCCAGCGCCTCACTTATGGCTGGGGCCAACGTCCTGACTTTC. Protein: CASASLMAGANVLTF.

The V gene is TRBV29-1, the J gene TRBJ2-1, with D possibly matching TRBD2 (5 bases). Germline CDR1 reads SQVTM; CDR2 reads ANQGSEA. This CDR3 has 12 amino acids. V lost 4 bases and J lost 5, with 9 bases in between. CDR3 bases: TGCAGCGTTGGGTTAGCGAACAATGAGCAGTTCTTC. This translates into CSVGLANNEQFF.

V is TRBV7-8 and J is TRBJ2-1; tentative D call: TRBD2 (6 bases). CDR1 is SGHVS, CDR2 FQNEAQ, per germline. The V end lost 1 base, the J end lost 3 bases, and 13 bases lay between the germline ends. The CDR3 is 16 residues long. The CDR3 DNA sequence: TGTGCCAGCAGCTTAGTTGCGGCGGGAATCTACAATGAGCAGTTCTTC. Its protein product is CASSLVAAGIYNEQFF.